This TCR beta chain was obtained from a study of early T cells in non-severe SARS-CoV-2 infection. This CDR3 has 16 amino acids. The germline V and J ends were trimmed by 6 bases and 2 bases, with 20 bases remaining between them. CDR1 and CDR2 (germline): DFQATT, SNEGSKA (reference sequence). There are many counts of this clonotype. TCRdb used MiXCR to reprocess the 5' RACE reads, holding one entry per CDR3 protein. The profile shows about 54,000 distinct CDR3 sequences, 6.6% of them singletons. The V and J genes are TRBV20-1 and TRBJ1-5; perhaps TRBD1 as D (6 bases). This clonotype originated in an adult who was a healthcare worker with PCR-confirmed SARS-CoV-2 infection or an uninfected control (not recorded which). The starting material was whole blood, obtained at baseline. The CDR3 nucleotides are TGCAGTGCGGAACAGGGAGGGGCGTACGGCAATCAGCCCCAGCATTTT. It specifies CSAEQGGAYGNQPQHF.